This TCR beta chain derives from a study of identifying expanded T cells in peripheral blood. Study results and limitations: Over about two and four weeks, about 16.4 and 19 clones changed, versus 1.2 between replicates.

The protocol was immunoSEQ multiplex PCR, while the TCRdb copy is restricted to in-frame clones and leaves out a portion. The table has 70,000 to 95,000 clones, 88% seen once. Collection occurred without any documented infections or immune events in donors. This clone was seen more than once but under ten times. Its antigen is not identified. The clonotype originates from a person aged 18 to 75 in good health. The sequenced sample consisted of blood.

The CDR3 region is CASSVGQGTDTQYF. DNA for the CDR3: TGTGCCAGCAGTGTTGGACAGGGTACAGATACGCAGTATTTT. The chain employs TRBV25-1 and TRBJ2-3, with TRBD1 matching over 8 bases. This CDR3 has 14 amino acids. Trimming cost V 4 bases and J 3 bases; bases outside gene matches: 3. Germline V lookup: CDR1 MGHDK, CDR2 SYGVNS.